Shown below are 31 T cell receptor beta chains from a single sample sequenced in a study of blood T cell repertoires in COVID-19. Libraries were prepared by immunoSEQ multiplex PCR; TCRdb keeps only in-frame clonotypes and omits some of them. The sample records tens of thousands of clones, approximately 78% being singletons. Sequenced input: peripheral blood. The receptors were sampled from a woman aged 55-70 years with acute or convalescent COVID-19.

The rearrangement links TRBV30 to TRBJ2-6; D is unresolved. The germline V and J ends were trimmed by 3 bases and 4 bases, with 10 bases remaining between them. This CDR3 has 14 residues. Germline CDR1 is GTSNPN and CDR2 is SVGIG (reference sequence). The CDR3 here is CAWRRSGGANVLTF. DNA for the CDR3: TGTGCCTGGAGGCGGTCTGGGGGGGCCAACGTCCTGACTTTC.

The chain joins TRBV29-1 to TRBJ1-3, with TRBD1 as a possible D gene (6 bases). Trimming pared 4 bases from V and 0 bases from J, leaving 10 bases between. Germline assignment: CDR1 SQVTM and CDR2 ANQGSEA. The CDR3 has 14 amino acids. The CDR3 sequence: CSVAGVSSGNTIYF. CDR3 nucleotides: TGCAGCGTTGCAGGGGTAAGCTCTGGAAACACCATATATTTT.

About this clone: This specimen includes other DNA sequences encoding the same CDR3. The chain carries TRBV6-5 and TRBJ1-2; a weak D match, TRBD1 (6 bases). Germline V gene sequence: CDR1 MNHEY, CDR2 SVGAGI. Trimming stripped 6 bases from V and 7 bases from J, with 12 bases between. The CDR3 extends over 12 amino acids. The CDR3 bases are TGTGCCAGCAGGTTACAGGGTTTTGGCTACACCTTC. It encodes CASRLQGFGYTF.

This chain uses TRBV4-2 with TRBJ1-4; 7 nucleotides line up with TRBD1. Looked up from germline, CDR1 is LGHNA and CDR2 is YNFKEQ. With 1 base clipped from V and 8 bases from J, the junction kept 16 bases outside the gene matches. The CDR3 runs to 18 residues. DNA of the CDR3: TGTGCCAGCAGCCAAGGGACAGGATATTCTGGGACCCCCGAAAAACTGTTTTTT. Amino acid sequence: CASSQGTGYSGTPEKLFF.

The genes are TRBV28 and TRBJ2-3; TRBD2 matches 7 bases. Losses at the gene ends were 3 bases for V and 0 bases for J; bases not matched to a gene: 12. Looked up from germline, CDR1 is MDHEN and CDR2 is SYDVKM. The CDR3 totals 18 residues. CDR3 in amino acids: CASSFPADSGFSTDTQYF. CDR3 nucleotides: TGTGCCAGCAGTTTCCCCGCGGATAGCGGGTTCAGCACAGATACGCAGTATTTT.

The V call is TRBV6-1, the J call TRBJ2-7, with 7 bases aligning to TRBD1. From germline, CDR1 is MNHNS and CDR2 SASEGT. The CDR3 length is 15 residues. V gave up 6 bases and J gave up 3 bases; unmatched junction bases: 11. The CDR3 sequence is CASSSGLTGIYEQYF. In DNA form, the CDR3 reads TGTGCCAGCAGCTCCGGGTTGACAGGGATCTACGAGCAGTACTTC.

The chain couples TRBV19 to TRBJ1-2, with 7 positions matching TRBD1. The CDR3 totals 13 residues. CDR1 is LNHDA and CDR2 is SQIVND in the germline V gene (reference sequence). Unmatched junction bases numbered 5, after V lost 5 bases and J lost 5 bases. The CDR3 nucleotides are TGTGCCAGTAGTTCGGGACAGAGATATGGCTACACCTTC. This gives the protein CASSSGQRYGYTF. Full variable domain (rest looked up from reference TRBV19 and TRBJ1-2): DGGITQSPKYLFRKEGQNVTLSCEQNLNHDAMYWYRQDPGQGLRLIYYSQIVNDFQKGDIAEGYSVSREKKESFPLTVTSAQKNPTAFYLCASSSGQRYGYTFGSGTRLTVV.

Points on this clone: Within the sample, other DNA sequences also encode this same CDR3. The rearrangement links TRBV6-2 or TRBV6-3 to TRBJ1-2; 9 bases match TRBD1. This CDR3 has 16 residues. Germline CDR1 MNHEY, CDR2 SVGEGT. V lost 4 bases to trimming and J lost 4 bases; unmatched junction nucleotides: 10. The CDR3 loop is CASSFAGQGPIYGYTF. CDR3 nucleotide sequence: TGTGCCAGCAGTTTCGCTGGACAGGGGCCTATCTATGGCTACACCTTC.

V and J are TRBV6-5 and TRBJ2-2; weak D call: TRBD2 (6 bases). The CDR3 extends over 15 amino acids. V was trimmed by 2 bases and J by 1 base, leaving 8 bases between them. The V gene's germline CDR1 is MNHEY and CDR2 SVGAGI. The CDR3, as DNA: TGTGCCAGCAGTTACGGGACTTTGAACACCGGGGAGCTGTTTTTT. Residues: CASSYGTLNTGELFF.

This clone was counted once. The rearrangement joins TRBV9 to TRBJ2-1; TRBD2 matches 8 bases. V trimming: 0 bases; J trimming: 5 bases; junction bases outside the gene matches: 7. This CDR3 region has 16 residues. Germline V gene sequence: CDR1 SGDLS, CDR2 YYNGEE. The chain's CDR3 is CASSVGGAGAHNEQFF. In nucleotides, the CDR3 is TGTGCCAGCAGCGTAGGGGGAGCGGGGGCCCACAATGAGCAGTTCTTC.

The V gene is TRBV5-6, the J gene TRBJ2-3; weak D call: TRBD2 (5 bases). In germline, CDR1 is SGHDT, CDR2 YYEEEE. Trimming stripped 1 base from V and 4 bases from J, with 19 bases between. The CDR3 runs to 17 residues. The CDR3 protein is CASSLKVDLLASDTQYF. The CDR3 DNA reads TGTGCCAGCAGCTTGAAAGTGGACTTGTTGGCATCAGATACGCAGTATTTT.

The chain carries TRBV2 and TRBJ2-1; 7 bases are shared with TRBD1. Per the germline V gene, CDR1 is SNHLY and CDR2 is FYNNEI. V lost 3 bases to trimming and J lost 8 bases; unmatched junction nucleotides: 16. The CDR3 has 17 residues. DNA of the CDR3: TGTGCCAGCAGTGAGATCGCCGGGACAGCTTTCAGGGATGAGCAGTTCTTC. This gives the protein CASSEIAGTAFRDEQFF.

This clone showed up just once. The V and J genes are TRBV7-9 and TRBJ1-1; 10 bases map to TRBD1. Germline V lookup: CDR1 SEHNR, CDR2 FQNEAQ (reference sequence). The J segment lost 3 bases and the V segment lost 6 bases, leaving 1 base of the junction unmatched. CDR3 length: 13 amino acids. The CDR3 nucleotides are TGTGCCAGCAGGGGGACAGGGGACACTGAAGCTTTCTTT. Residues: CASRGTGDTEAFF. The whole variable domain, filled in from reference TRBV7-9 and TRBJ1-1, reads DTGVSQNPRHKITKRGQNVTFRCDPISEHNRLYWYRQTLGQGPEFLTYFQNEAQLEKSRLLSDRFSAERPKGSFSTLEIQRTEQGDSAMYLCASRGTGDTEAFFGQGTRLTVV.

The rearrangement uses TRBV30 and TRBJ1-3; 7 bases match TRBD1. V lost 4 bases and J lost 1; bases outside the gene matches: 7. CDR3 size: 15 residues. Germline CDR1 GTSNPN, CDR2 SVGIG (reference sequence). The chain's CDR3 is CAWIVGGWSGNTIYF. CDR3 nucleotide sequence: TGTGCCTGGATTGTAGGGGGCTGGTCTGGAAACACCATATATTTT.

In DNA, the CDR3 is TGTGCCAGCAGTTTCACATCGGGAATAGGTAATTCACCCCTCCACTTT. Residues: CASSFTSGIGNSPLHF. The chain is built from TRBV27 and TRBJ1-6; D call uncertain. V lost 3 bases, J lost 6 bases, and 15 bases lay in between. The CDR3 covers 16 residues. CDR1 is MNHEY and CDR2 is SMNVEV in the germline V gene (reference sequence).

Here the CDR3 reads CASSPGTGVFYEQYF. In nucleotides, the CDR3 is TGTGCCAGCTCCCCCGGGACAGGAGTTTTCTACGAGCAGTACTTC. This chain links TRBV18 with TRBJ2-7, with 8 bases fitting TRBD1. Germline V CDR1 and CDR2: KGHSH, LQKENI. The CDR3 runs to 15 residues. The ends lost 6 bases at V and 3 bases at J; junction bases unmatched: 10.

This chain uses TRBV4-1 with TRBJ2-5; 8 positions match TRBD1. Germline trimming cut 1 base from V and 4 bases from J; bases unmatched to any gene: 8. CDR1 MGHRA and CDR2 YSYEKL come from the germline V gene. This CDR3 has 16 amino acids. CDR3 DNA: TGCGCCAGCAGCCAAGTAGCCCCAGGGGGCGGAGAGACCCAGTACTTC. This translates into CASSQVAPGGGETQYF.

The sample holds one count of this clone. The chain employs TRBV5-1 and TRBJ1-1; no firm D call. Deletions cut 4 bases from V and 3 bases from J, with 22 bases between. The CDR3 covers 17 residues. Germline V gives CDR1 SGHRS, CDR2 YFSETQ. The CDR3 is CASSPRVGRKGDTEAFF. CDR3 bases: TGCGCCAGCAGCCCGCGCGTCGGCCGGAAAGGAGACACTGAAGCTTTCTTT.

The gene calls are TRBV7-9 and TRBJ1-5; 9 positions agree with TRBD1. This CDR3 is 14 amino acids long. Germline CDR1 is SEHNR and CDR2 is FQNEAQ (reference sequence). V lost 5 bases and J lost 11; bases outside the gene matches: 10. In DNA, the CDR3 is TGTGCCAGCAGCACAGGGACAGGGAGTAGTTCCCAGCATTTT. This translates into CASSTGTGSSSQHF.

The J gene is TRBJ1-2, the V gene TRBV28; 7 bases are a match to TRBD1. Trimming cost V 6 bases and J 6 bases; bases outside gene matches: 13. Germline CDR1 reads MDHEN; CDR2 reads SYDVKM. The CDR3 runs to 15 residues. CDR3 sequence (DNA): TGTGCCAGCAGCCAGACCATAAAGGGGGCCGATGGCTACACCTTC. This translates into CASSQTIKGADGYTF.

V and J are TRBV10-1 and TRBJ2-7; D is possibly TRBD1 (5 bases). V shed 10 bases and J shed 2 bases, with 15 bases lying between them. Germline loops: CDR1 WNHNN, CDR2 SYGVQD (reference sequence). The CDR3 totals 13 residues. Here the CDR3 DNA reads TGCGCCACTCAAGGGGTAGGGACCTACGAGCAGTACTTC. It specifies CATQGVGTYEQYF.

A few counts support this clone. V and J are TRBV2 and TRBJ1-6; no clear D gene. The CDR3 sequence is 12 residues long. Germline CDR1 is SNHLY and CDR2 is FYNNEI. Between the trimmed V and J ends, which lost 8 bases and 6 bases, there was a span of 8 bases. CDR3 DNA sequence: TGTGCCAGCCACCGGGTTAATTCACCCCTCCACTTT. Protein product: CASHRVNSPLHF.

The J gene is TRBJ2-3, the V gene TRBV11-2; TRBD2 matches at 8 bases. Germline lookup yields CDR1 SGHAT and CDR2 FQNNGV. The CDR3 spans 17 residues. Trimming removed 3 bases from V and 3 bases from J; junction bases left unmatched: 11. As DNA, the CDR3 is TGTGCCAGCAGCTTTAGGTCCGGGGCGGGGGGAACAGATACGCAGTATTTT. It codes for CASSFRSGAGGTDTQYF.

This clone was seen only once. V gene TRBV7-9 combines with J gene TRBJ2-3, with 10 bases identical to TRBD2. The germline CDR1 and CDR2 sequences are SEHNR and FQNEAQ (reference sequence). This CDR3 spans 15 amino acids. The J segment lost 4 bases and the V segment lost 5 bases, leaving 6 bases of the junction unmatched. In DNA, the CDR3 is TGTGCCAGCAGCCCTAGCGGGGGCAGGGCAGATACGCAGTATTTT. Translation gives CASSPSGGRADTQYF.

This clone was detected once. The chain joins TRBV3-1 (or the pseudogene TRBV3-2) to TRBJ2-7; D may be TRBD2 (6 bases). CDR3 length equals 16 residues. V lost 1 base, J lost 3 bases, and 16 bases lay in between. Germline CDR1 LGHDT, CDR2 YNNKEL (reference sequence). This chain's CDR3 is CASSQVGLSASYEQYF. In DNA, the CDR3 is TGTGCCAGCAGCCAAGTCGGACTATCGGCCAGCTACGAGCAGTACTTC.

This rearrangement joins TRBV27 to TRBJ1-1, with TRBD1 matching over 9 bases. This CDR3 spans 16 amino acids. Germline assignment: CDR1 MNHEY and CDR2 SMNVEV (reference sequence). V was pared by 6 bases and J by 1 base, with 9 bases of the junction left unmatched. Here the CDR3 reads CASSPRSTGGNTEAFF. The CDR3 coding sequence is TGTGCCAGCAGCCCTCGATCGACAGGGGGGAACACTGAAGCTTTCTTT.

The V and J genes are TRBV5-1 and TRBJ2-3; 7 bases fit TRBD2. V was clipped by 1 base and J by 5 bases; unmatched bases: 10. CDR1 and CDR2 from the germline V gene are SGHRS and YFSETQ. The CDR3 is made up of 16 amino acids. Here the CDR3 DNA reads TGCGCCAGCAGCTTGTCTAGTGGACTAGGACTAGATACGCAGTATTTT. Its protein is CASSLSSGLGLDTQYF. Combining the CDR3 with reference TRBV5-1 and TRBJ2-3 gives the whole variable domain KAGVTQTPRYLIKTRGQQVTLSCSPISGHRSVSWYQQTPGQGLQFLFEYFSETQRNKGNFPGRFSGRQFSNSRSEMNVSTLELGDSALYLCASSLSSGLGLDTQYFGPGTRLTVL.

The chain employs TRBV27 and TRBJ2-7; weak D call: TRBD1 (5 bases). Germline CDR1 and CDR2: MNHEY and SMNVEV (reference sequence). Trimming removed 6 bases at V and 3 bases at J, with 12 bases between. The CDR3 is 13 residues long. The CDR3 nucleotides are TGTGCCAGCAGCCAGGCACAGGACTACGAGCAGTACTTC. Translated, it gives CASSQAQDYEQYF.

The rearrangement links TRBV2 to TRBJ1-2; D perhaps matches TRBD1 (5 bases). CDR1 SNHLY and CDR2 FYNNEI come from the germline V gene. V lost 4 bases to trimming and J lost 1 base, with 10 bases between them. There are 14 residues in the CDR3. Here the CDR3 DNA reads TGTGCCAGCAGTGGTGAGACAGATAACTATGGCTACACCTTC. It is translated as CASSGETDNYGYTF.

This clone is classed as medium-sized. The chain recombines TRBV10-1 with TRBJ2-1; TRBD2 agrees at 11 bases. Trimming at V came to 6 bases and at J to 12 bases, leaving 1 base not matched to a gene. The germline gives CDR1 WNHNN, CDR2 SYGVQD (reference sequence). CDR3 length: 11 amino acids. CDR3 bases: TGCGCCAGCAGCGGGACTAGCGGGCAGTTCTTC. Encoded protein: CASSGTSGQFF.

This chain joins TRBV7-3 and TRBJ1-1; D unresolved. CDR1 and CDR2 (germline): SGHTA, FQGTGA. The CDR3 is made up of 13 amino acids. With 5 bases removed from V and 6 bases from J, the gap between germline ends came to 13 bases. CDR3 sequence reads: CASSPGGPAEAFF. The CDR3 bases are TGTGCCAGCAGCCCCGGCGGCCCGGCTGAAGCTTTCTTT.